This T cell receptor (beta chain) was sequenced during a study of long-term antiretroviral therapy in people with HIV. The study, taken as a whole, reports: ART preceded a rise in diversity that nonetheless stayed lower than in transplant donor controls. Pre-ART clonal expansions dominated every time point's repertoire.

V was clipped by 4 bases and J by 3 bases, with 14 bases between them. This CDR3 is 14 amino acids long. CDR1 is SGHRS and CDR2 is YFSETQ in the germline V gene. This clone was detected only a few times. Its antigen remains unidentified. The assay used was immunoSEQ (version v3.0), run at survey level. The table came from immunoSEQ multiplex PCR; TCRdb's copy has only in-frame clones and leaves some out. The table includes 15,000 to 20,000 clones, roughly 72% detected once. This material consisted of unsorted PBMCs, taken 2.2 years after starting antiretroviral therapy. The TCR originated in a man in his forties or fifties with HIV. The chain carries TRBV5-1 and TRBJ2-7; D may be TRBD1 (7 bases). CDR3 in amino acids: CASSPGGLLYEQYF. CDR3 sequence (DNA): TGCGCCAGCAGCCCAGGGGGGCTCCTCTACGAGCAGTACTTC.